This TCR beta chain was profiled in a study of glioma-infiltrating T cells. Germline CDR1 PRHDT, CDR2 FYEKMQ (reference sequence). The CDR3 is 17 residues long. Trimming removed 3 bases from V and 5 bases from J; junction bases left unmatched: 11. Amplification of TCR alpha and beta CDR3 regions from RNA used iRepertoire nested multiplex PCR. Tissue mRNA or PBMC total RNA, 100-400 ng, went into one-step reverse transcription and amplification. Using its own MiXCR run on the multiplex PCR reads, TCRdb lists one record per CDR3 protein. The sample holds around 170,000 distinct CDR3 sequences, around 40% seen once. Comment on this clonotype: Its antigen is undetermined.

Study-level results: CDR3 overlap between tissue and blood was very small. Non-neoplastic patients had below-expected tissue-blood divergence, while all gliomas exceeded expectation.

The chain is built from TRBV13 and TRBJ2-2, with TRBD2 matching over 8 bases. Sequencing was carried out using glioma tissue, nonneoplastic brain tissue, or PBMCs (not recorded which). The sequence was obtained from a human donor with low-grade glioma or glioblastoma, undergoing nonglioma brain surgery, or in good health (not recorded which). CDR3 sequence: CASSLLSSGRSTGELFF. The CDR3 DNA reads TGTGCCAGCAGCTTGTTATCGAGCGGGAGATCGACCGGGGAGCTGTTTTTT.